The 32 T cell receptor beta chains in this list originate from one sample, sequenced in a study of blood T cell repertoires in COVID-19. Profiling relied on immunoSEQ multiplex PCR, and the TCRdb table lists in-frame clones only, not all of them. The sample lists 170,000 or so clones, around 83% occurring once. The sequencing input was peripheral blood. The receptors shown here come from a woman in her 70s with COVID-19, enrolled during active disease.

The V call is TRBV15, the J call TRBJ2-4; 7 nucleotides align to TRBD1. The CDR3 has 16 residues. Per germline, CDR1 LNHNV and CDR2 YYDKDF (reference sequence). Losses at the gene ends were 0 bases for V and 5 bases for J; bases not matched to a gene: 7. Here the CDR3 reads CATSRDLRDSENIQYF. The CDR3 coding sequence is TGTGCCACCAGCAGAGATTTGAGGGACAGTGAAAACATTCAGTACTTC.

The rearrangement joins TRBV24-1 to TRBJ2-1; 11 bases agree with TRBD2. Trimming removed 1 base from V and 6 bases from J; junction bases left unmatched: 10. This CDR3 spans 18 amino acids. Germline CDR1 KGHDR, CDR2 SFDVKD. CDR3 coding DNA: TGTGCCACCAGTGATTTTCGAACTAGCGGGAGCCTGGGCAATGAGCAGTTCTTC. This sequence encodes CATSDFRTSGSLGNEQFF.

The CDR3, as DNA: TGTGCCAGCAGAGCTAGCGGCACAGATACGCAGTATTTT. Residues: CASRASGTDTQYF. The chain joins TRBV28 to TRBJ2-3, with D perhaps TRBD2 (6 bases). The CDR3 extends over 13 amino acids. The germline V gene has CDR1 MDHEN and CDR2 SYDVKM. Trimming removed 6 bases at V and 1 base at J, with 8 bases between.

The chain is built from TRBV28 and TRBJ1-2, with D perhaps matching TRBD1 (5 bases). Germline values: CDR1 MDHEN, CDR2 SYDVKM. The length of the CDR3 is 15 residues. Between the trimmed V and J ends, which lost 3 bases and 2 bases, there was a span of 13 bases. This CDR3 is CASSFPGGGNYGYTF. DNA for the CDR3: TGTGCCAGCAGTTTCCCTGGGGGGGGGAACTATGGCTACACCTTC.

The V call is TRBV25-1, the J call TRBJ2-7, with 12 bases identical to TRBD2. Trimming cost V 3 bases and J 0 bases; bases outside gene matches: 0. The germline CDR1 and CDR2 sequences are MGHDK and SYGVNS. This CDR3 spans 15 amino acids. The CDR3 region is CASSEGLAGSYEQYF. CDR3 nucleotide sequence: TGTGCCAGCAGTGAGGGACTAGCGGGCTCCTACGAGCAGTACTTC.

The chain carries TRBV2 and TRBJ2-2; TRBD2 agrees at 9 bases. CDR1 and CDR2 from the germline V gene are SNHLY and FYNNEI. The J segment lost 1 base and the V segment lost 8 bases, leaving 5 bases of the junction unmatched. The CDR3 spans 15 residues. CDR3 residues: CASRTLAGNTGELFF. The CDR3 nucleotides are TGTGCCAGCCGGACACTAGCGGGGAACACCGGGGAGCTGTTTTTT.

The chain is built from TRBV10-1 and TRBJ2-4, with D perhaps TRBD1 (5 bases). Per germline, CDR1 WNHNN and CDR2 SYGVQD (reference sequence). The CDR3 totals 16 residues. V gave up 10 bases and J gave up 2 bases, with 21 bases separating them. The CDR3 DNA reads TGCGCCAACAAAGGAAGACAGTTCGCCCCCAAAAACATTCAGTACTTC. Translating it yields CANKGRQFAPKNIQYF.

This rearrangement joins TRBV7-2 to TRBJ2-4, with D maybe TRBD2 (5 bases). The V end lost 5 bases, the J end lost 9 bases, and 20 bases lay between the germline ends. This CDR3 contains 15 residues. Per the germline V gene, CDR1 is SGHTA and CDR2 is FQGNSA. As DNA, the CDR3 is TGTGCCAGCAGCCCACTCGGAGCCGGGAATGGCATTCAGTACTTC. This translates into CASSPLGAGNGIQYF.

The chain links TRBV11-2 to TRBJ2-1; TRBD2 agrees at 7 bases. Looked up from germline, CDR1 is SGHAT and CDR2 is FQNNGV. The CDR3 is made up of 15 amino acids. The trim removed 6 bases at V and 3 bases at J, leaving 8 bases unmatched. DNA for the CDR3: TGTGCCAGCAGTGACTGGGCGGGGGACTACAATGAGCAGTTCTTC. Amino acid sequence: CASSDWAGDYNEQFF.

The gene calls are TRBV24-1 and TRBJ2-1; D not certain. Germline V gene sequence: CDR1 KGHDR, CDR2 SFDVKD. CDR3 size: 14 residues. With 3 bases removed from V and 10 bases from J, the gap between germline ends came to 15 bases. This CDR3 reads CATSDPNLAWEQFF. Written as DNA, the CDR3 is TGTGCCACCAGTGATCCCAATCTGGCTTGGGAGCAGTTCTTC.

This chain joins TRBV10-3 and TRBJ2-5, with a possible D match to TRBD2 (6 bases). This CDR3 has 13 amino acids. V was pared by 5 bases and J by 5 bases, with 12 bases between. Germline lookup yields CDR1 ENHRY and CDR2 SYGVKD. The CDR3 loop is CAISPSGGETQYF. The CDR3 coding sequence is TGTGCCATCAGTCCTAGTGGAGGGGAGACCCAGTACTTC.

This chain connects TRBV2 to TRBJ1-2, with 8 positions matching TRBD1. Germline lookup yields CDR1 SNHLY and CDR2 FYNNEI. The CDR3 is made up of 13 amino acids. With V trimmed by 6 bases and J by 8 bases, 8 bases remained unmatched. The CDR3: CASRGGQGQGYTF. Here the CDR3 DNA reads TGTGCCAGCAGGGGCGGACAGGGCCAAGGCTACACCTTC.

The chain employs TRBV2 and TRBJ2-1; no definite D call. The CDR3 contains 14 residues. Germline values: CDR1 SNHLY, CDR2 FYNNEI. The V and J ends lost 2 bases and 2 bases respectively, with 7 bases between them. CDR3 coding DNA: TGTGCCAGCAGTGAATTTGCAGCCTACAATGAGCAGTTCTTC. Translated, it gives CASSEFAAYNEQFF.

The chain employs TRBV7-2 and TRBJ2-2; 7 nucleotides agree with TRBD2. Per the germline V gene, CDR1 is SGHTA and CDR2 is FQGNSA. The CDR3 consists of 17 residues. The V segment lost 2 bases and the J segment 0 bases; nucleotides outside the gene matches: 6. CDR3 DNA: TGTGCCAGCAGCTTAATCCACGCGGGGGCGAACACCGGGGAGCTGTTTTTT. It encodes CASSLIHAGANTGELFF.

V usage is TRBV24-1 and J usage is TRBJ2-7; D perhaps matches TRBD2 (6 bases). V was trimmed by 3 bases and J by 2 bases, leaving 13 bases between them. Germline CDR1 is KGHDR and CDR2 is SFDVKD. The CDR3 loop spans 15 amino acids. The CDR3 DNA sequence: TGTGCCACCAGTGATGGAGGGGTCGTGCCCTACGAGCAGTACTTC. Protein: CATSDGGVVPYEQYF.

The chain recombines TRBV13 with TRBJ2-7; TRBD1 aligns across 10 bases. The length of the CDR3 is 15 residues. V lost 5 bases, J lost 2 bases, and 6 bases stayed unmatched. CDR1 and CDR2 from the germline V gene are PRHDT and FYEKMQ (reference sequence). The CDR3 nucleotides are TGTGCCAGCAGCCCCCGAGGGACAGGGGCCTACGAGCAGTACTTC. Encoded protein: CASSPRGTGAYEQYF.

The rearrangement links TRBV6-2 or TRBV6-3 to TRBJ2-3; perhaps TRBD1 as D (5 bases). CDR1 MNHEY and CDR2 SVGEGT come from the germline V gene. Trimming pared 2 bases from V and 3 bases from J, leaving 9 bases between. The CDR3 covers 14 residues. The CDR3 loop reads CASSYRRETDTQYF. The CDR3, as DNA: TGTGCCAGCAGTTACCGCAGGGAAACAGATACGCAGTATTTT.

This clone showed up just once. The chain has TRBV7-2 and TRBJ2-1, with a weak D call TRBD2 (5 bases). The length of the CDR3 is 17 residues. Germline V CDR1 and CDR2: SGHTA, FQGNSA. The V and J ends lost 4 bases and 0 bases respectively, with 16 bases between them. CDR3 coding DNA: TGTGCCAGCAGCTATGGCAGCGGTAGAAGCTCCTACAATGAGCAGTTCTTC. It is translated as CASSYGSGRSSYNEQFF.

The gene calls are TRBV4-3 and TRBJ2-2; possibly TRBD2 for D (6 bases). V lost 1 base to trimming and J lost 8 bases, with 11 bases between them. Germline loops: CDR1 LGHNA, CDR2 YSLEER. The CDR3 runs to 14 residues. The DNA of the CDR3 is TGCGCCAGCAGCCAAGCATCGGGAGTGGGGGAGCTGTTTTTT. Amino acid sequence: CASSQASGVGELFF.

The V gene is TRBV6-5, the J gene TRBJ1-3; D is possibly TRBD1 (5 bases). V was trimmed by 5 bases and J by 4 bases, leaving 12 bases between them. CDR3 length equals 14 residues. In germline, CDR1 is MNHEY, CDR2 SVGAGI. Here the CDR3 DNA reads TGTGCCAGCAGTCGCCGGACAAGCGGAAACACCATATATTTT. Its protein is CASSRRTSGNTIYF.

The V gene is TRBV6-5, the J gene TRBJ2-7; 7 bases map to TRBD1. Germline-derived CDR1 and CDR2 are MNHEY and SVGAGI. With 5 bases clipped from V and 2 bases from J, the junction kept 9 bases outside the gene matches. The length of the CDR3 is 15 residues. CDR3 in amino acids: CASSPTGDPTYEQYF. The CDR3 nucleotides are TGTGCCAGCAGTCCCACAGGGGACCCCACCTACGAGCAGTACTTC.

CDR3 nucleotide sequence: TGTGCCAGCAGCCATGACAGCAAAAACATTCAGTACTTC. Its protein is CASSHDSKNIQYF. The rearrangement joins TRBV5-4 to TRBJ2-4, with D perhaps matching TRBD1 (5 bases). This CDR3 contains 13 residues. The germline CDR1 and CDR2 sequences are SGHNT and YYREEE (reference sequence). V lost 4 bases, J lost 3 bases, and 8 bases lay in between.

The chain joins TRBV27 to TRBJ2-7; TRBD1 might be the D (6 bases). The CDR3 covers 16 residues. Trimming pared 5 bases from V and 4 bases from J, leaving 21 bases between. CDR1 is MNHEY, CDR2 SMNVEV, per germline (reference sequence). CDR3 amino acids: CASSPLLMRGGYEQYF. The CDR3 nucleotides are TGTGCCAGCAGTCCCCTACTGATGCGAGGGGGATACGAGCAGTACTTC.

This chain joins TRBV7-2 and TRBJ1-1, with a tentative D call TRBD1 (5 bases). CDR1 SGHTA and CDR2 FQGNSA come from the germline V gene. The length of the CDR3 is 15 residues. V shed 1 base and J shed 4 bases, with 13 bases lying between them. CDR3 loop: CASSLEFRGTTEAFF. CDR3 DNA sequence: TGTGCCAGCAGCTTAGAATTCCGCGGGACCACTGAAGCTTTCTTT. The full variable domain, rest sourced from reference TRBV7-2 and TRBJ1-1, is GAGVSQSPSNKVTEKGKDVELRCDPISGHTALYWYRQSLGQGLEFLIYFQGNSAPDKSGLPSDRFSAERTGGSVSTLTIQRTQQEDSAVYLCASSLEFRGTTEAFFGQGTRLTVV.

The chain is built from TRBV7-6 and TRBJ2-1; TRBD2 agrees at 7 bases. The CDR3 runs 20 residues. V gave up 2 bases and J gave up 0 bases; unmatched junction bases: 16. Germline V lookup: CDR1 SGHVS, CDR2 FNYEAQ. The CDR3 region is CASSLSAAGPSLFSYNEQFF. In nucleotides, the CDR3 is TGTGCCAGCAGCTTATCTGCAGCGGGACCCAGCCTATTCTCCTACAATGAGCAGTTCTTC.

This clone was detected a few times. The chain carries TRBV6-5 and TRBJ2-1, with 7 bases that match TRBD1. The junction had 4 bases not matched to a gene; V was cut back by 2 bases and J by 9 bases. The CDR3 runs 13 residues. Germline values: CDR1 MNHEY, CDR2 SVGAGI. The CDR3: CASSYTQGSEQFF. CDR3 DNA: TGTGCCAGCAGTTACACACAGGGGTCTGAGCAGTTCTTC.

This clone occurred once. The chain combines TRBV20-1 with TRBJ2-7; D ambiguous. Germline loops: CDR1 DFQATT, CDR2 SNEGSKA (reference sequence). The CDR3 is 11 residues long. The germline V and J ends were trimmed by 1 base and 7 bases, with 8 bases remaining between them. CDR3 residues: CSARGGREQYF. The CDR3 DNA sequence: TGCAGTGCTAGAGGTGGCCGAGAGCAGTACTTC.

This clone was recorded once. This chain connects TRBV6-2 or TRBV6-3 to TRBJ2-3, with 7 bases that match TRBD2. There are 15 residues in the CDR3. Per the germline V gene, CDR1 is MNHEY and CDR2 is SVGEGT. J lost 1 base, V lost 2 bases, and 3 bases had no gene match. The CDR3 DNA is TGTGCCAGCAGTTACGGAGCGGGACGCACAGATACGCAGTATTTT. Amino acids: CASSYGAGRTDTQYF.

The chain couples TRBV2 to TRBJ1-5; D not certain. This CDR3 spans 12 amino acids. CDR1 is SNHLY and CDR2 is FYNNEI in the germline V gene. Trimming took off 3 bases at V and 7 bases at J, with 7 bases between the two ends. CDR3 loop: CASSELRQPQHF. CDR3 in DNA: TGTGCCAGCAGTGAGCTGCGCCAGCCCCAGCATTTT.

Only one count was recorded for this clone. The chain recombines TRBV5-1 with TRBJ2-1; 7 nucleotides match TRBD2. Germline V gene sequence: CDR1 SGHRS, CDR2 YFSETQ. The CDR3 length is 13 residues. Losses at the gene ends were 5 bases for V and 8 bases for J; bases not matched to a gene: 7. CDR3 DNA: TGCGCCAGCAGGGGCGGGAGTAAGGATGAGCAGTTCTTC. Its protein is CASRGGSKDEQFF.

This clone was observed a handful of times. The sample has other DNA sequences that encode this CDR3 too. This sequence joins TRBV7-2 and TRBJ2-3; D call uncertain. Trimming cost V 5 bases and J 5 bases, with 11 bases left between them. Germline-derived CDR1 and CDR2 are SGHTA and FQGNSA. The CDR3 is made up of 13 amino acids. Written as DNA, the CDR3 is TGTGCCAGCAGCCTCGGTCCAAGAGATACGCAGTATTTT. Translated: CASSLGPRDTQYF.

The CDR3 protein is CASRGQANEKLFF. Written as DNA, the CDR3 is TGTGCCAGTCGAGGACAGGCTAATGAAAAACTGTTTTTT. The chain recombines TRBV19 with TRBJ1-4, with 7 bases aligning to TRBD1. CDR1 and CDR2 (germline): LNHDA, SQIVND (reference sequence). CDR3 length: 13 amino acids. Trimming at V came to 8 bases and at J to 3 bases, leaving 3 bases not matched to a gene.